The T cell receptor (beta chain) described here comes from a study of T-cell memory formation after mild COVID-19. Study background: Largely donor-specific TCR clusters were found.

Study-wide points: For contracting clones, CD4+ ones sat mainly in CM and EM, CD8+ in EMRA. Balance between CD4 and CD8 was seen in clones contracting day 15 to 85, and a CD4+ lean was seen in later expanders.

The TCR alpha and TCR beta cDNA libraries, bearing sample barcodes and UMIs, were generated by 5'RACE using constant-segment primers. TCRdb recomputed calls from the 5' RACE reads with MiXCR, one row per CDR3 protein. The sample lists around 260,000 distinct CDR3 sequences; under 20% were seen once. CDR3 size: 13 residues. The germline V gene has CDR1 SGHTA and CDR2 FQGTGA. Trimming removed 7 bases from V and 4 bases from J; junction bases left unmatched: 4. With respect to this clonotype: The antigen remains unidentified.

This TCR derives from a man aged 18 to 30 who had mild COVID-19 (a few samples of this study predate the infection). Cell type and time point are not known. Sequencing was performed on PBMCs or a T cell subset sorted from them (not recorded which). This chain joins TRBV7-3 and TRBJ2-1, with TRBD2 matching 7 bases. CDR3 nucleotides: TGTGCCAGCAAGGGCGGGGGTTACAATGAGCAGTTCTTC. This translates into CASKGGGYNEQFF.